Below are 27 T cell receptor beta chains sequenced from a single sample in a study of T cell repertoires in ileal Crohn's disease. Using immunoSEQ multiplex PCR, the repertoire was profiled, and TCRdb retains in-frame clones only, with some absent. The sample carries 9,500 to 15,000 clones, roughly four fifths recorded once. The specimen sequenced was ileal tissue. The receptors here all came from an adult with Crohn's disease.

CDR3 loop: CASSFVSGVLEQFF. The CDR3 bases are TGCGCCAGCAGCTTTGTATCCGGAGTCCTTGAGCAGTTCTTC. This chain connects TRBV5-1 to TRBJ2-1; D gene uncertain. There are 14 residues in the CDR3. Trimming removed 2 bases from V and 9 bases from J, with 15 bases in between. CDR1 and CDR2 from the germline V gene are SGHRS and YFSETQ.

This chain uses TRBV27 with TRBJ2-1; D perhaps matches TRBD1 (7 bases). The germline V and J ends were trimmed by 0 bases and 8 bases, with 17 bases remaining between them. Per germline, CDR1 MNHEY and CDR2 SMNVEV (reference sequence). This CDR3 has 16 amino acids. This chain's CDR3 is CASSLSLAGGLDEQFF. The CDR3 nucleotides are TGTGCCAGCAGTTTATCGTTGGCAGGGGGACTTGATGAGCAGTTCTTC.

The chain is built from TRBV5-6 and TRBJ2-3; 9 bases fit TRBD1. The V and J ends lost 5 bases and 3 bases, in that order; junction bases with no gene match: 7. Germline values: CDR1 SGHDT, CDR2 YYEEEE. This CDR3 has 15 amino acids. The CDR3 sequence is CASRWTGVLTDTQYF. The CDR3 DNA reads as TGTGCCAGCAGATGGACAGGGGTTCTGACAGATACGCAGTATTTT.

This chain uses TRBV19 with TRBJ2-1; TRBD2 matches 10 bases. J gave up 8 bases and V 6 bases, and 10 bases lay outside the gene matches. CDR1 and CDR2 (germline): LNHDA, SQIVND (reference sequence). CDR3 length: 15 amino acids. CDR3 coding DNA: TGTGCCAGTAGACCGCTAGCGGGGGACATATATGAGCAGTTCTTC. This gives the protein CASRPLAGDIYEQFF.

The chain carries TRBV19 and TRBJ2-3; D is undetermined. Germline assignment: CDR1 LNHDA and CDR2 SQIVND (reference sequence). The CDR3 loop spans 14 amino acids. V was shortened by 4 bases and J by 5 bases, with 13 bases between the two germline ends. The CDR3 sequence: CASSRTAVKDTQYF. In DNA form, the CDR3 reads TGTGCCAGTAGTAGAACAGCCGTGAAAGATACGCAGTATTTT. The variable domain in full, with the rest retrieved from reference TRBV19 and TRBJ2-3, is DGGITQSPKYLFRKEGQNVTLSCEQNLNHDAMYWYRQDPGQGLRLIYYSQIVNDFQKGDIAEGYSVSREKKESFPLTVTSAQKNPTAFYLCASSRTAVKDTQYFGPGTRLTVL.

The chain carries TRBV27 and TRBJ2-1; tentative D call: TRBD2 (6 bases). This CDR3 is 16 amino acids long. Looked up from germline, CDR1 is MNHEY and CDR2 is SMNVEV (reference sequence). V gave up 2 bases and J gave up 8 bases, with 19 bases separating them. CDR3 residues: CASSLQGLPGRYEQFF. CDR3 coding DNA: TGTGCCAGCAGTTTACAGGGTCTCCCTGGGAGGTATGAGCAGTTCTTC.

The CDR3 DNA follows: TGTGCCAGCAGTGACAACCCGGGCAAAAACATTCAGTACTTC. Translated, it gives CASSDNPGKNIQYF. The chain combines TRBV6-4 with TRBJ2-4; no clear D. Germline V gene data show CDR1 as MRHNA and CDR2 as SNTAGT. V shed 2 bases and J shed 3 bases, with 8 bases lying between them. The CDR3 loop spans 14 amino acids.

The genes are TRBV7-9 and TRBJ2-5; D may be TRBD1 (5 bases). Germline V CDR1 and CDR2: SEHNR, FQNEAQ (reference sequence). The length of the CDR3 is 14 residues. With 0 bases removed from V and 2 bases from J, the gap between germline ends came to 7 bases. CDR3 loop: CASSLANRQETQYF. CDR3 bases: TGTGCCAGCAGCTTAGCGAACAGGCAAGAGACCCAGTACTTC.

This clone was counted a few times. The CDR3, as DNA: TGCGCCAGCAGTGAATGGCAGACTGAGTACCAAGAGACCCAGTACTTC. Amino acid sequence: CASSEWQTEYQETQYF. V usage is TRBV10-2 and J usage is TRBJ2-5; no reliable D call. The CDR3 consists of 16 residues. Trimming left V 3 bases short and J 0 bases short, with 14 bases between. The germline gives CDR1 WSHSY, CDR2 SAAADI.

There are a few counts of this clone. J is TRBJ2-7 and V is TRBV7-9; 10 bases align to TRBD1. Germline V CDR1 and CDR2: SEHNR, FQNEAQ (reference sequence). The CDR3 covers 15 residues. V gave up 5 bases and J gave up 7 bases; unmatched junction bases: 11. CDR3 residues: CASSPWGQGTGEQYF. The CDR3 DNA follows: TGTGCCAGCAGCCCATGGGGACAGGGGACGGGGGAGCAGTACTTC.

The chain links TRBV19 to TRBJ2-2, with D maybe TRBD1 (5 bases). Trimming pared 3 bases from V and 0 bases from J, leaving 8 bases between. In germline, CDR1 is LNHDA, CDR2 SQIVND (reference sequence). CDR3 length equals 15 residues. CDR3 bases: TGTGCCAGTAGTATCCAGGGCGCGAACACCGGGGAGCTGTTTTTT. It codes for CASSIQGANTGELFF. The full variable domain, rest sourced from reference TRBV19 and TRBJ2-2, is DGGITQSPKYLFRKEGQNVTLSCEQNLNHDAMYWYRQDPGQGLRLIYYSQIVNDFQKGDIAEGYSVSREKKESFPLTVTSAQKNPTAFYLCASSIQGANTGELFFGEGSRLTVL.

The chain employs TRBV5-1 and TRBJ2-7, with 7 bases identical to TRBD1. V lost 7 bases to trimming and J lost 4 bases; unmatched junction nucleotides: 17. The CDR3 totals 16 residues. Looked up from germline, CDR1 is SGHRS and CDR2 is YFSETQ. CDR3 nucleotide sequence: TGCGCCAGCCGACAGGACCCCGACAGGGCTAATTACGAGCAGTACTTC. It codes for CASRQDPDRANYEQYF.

The chain recombines TRBV27 with TRBJ1-2, with D possibly being TRBD1 (6 bases). The CDR3 extends over 14 amino acids. V was trimmed by 4 bases and J by 6 bases, leaving 15 bases between them. Per the germline V gene, CDR1 is MNHEY and CDR2 is SMNVEV (reference sequence). CDR3 protein: CASSSQTGINGYTF. The CDR3 bases are TGTGCCAGCAGTTCCCAGACAGGAATCAATGGCTACACCTTC.

This CDR3 reads CASSLISDIFNEKLFF. The CDR3 nucleotides are TGCGCCAGCAGCCTAATCTCCGACATCTTTAATGAAAAACTGTTTTTT. The J gene is TRBJ1-4, the V gene TRBV5-1; D remains unclear. The V and J ends lost 4 bases and 4 bases respectively, with 17 bases between them. The CDR3 has 16 residues. Germline values: CDR1 SGHRS, CDR2 YFSETQ.

The rearrangement joins TRBV15 to TRBJ2-1, with TRBD2 as a possible D gene (5 bases). Trimming stripped 1 base from V and 7 bases from J, with 8 bases between. Germline V gene data show CDR1 as LNHNV and CDR2 as YYDKDF (reference sequence). CDR3 size: 13 residues. CDR3 amino acids: CATSRVGGNEQFF. CDR3 DNA: TGTGCCACCAGCAGAGTAGGAGGTAATGAGCAGTTCTTC.

The V and J genes are TRBV7-8 and TRBJ2-7, with a possible D match to TRBD2 (6 bases). The CDR3 is 13 amino acids. The V end lost 3 bases, the J end lost 5 bases, and 11 bases lay between the germline ends. Germline V gene data show CDR1 as SGHVS and CDR2 as FQNEAQ. As DNA, the CDR3 is TGTGCCAGCAGCTTGGGGGGTCGGAACGAGCAGTACTTC. This translates into CASSLGGRNEQYF.

The V call is TRBV5-4, the J call TRBJ1-2; D perhaps matches TRBD1 (5 bases). This CDR3 comprises 15 residues. The V gene's germline CDR1 is SGHNT and CDR2 YYREEE (reference sequence). Trimming left V 3 bases short and J 3 bases short, with 15 bases between. CDR3 sequence (DNA): TGTGCCAGCAGCTCTGAGACAGCTACCTACTATGGCTACACCTTC. Translation: CASSSETATYYGYTF. Full variable domain (missing parts from reference TRBV5-4 and TRBJ1-2): ETGVTQSPTHLIKTRGQQVTLRCSSQSGHNTVSWYQQALGQGPQFIFQYYREEENGRGNFPPRFSGLQFPNYSSELNVNALELDDSALYLCASSSETATYYGYTFGSGTRLTVV.

V gene TRBV29-1 combines with J gene TRBJ2-5, with 7 bases that match TRBD1. CDR1 is SQVTM, CDR2 ANQGSEA, per germline. The CDR3 contains 14 residues. V dropped 4 bases and J dropped 1; count of bases not matched to a gene: 6. CDR3 in amino acids: CSVASGTAQETQYF. DNA of the CDR3: TGCAGCGTTGCCTCCGGGACAGCCCAAGAGACCCAGTACTTC.

This clone was counted a few times. The chain carries TRBV7-2 and TRBJ1-2; the match to TRBD1 covers 9 bases. CDR1 is SGHTA, CDR2 FQGNSA, per germline. Trimming took 5 bases from V and 8 from J; bases not matched to a gene: 3. The CDR3 loop spans 12 amino acids. The CDR3 DNA sequence: TGTGCCAGCAGCACAGGGGGCTTGGGCTACACCTTC. Amino acid sequence: CASSTGGLGYTF. Full variable domain (outside the CDR3, taken from reference TRBV7-2 and TRBJ1-2): GAGVSQSPSNKVTEKGKDVELRCDPISGHTALYWYRQSLGQGLEFLIYFQGNSAPDKSGLPSDRFSAERTGGSVSTLTIQRTQQEDSAVYLCASSTGGLGYTFGSGTRLTVV.

DNA for the CDR3: TGTGCCACCCGAGGACTGACAGGACCCACCTACGAGCAGTACTTC. Its protein is CATRGLTGPTYEQYF. The rearrangement joins TRBV10-3 to TRBJ2-7; D might be TRBD1 (6 bases). Germline loops: CDR1 ENHRY, CDR2 SYGVKD. The CDR3 has 15 amino acids. Trimming cost V 10 bases and J 2 bases, with 21 bases left between them.

As for this clone: The junction departs from the called germline gene at one end, perhaps through a read error. The chain is built from TRBV7-7 and TRBJ2-1, with D tentatively TRBD2 (5 bases). The CDR3 runs 11 residues. CDR1 SSHAT and CDR2 FNYEAQ come from the germline V gene (reference sequence). The CDR3 sequence: CASSSGGEQFF. For the CDR3, the DNA is TGTGCTAGCAGCAGTGGAGGCGAGCAGTTCTTC.

The chain is built from TRBV6-1 and TRBJ1-2; perhaps TRBD1 as D (5 bases). The CDR3 is made up of 15 amino acids. Looked up from germline, CDR1 is MNHNS and CDR2 is SASEGT. Trimming stripped 4 bases from V and 6 bases from J, with 18 bases between. The CDR3 DNA reads TGTGCCAGCAGTGGTTCAGGGTGGGGCGCGAATGGCTACACCTTC. Its protein product is CASSGSGWGANGYTF.

The chain carries TRBV5-1 and TRBJ2-7; 8 nucleotides match TRBD2. This CDR3 comprises 14 residues. Trimming took 4 bases from V and 7 from J; bases not matched to a gene: 10. Germline CDR1 SGHRS, CDR2 YFSETQ. CDR3 in amino acids: CASSAGQGLGEQYF. The DNA for the CDR3 is TGCGCCAGCAGCGCCGGGCAGGGACTAGGGGAGCAGTACTTC.

The V gene is TRBV10-3, the J gene TRBJ2-5; TRBD1 might be the D (6 bases). The length of the CDR3 is 13 residues. V was clipped by 6 bases and J by 3 bases, with 11 bases between them. The V gene's germline CDR1 is ENHRY and CDR2 SYGVKD. The CDR3 bases are TGTGCCATCAGCGTTAACAGGGAAGAGACCCAGTACTTC. Amino acids: CAISVNREETQYF.

V gene TRBV30 combines with J gene TRBJ2-3; tentative D call: TRBD2 (6 bases). This CDR3 is 13 amino acids long. Germline loops: CDR1 GTSNPN, CDR2 SVGIG (reference sequence). With 3 bases removed from V and 4 bases from J, the gap between germline ends came to 11 bases. The CDR3 nucleotides are TGTGCCTGGAGCGGGAGTGTCGCAGATACGCAGTATTTT. Translating gives CAWSGSVADTQYF.

In its sample, this clone was seen a few times. The chain carries TRBV6-1 and TRBJ1-2; 10 bases match TRBD1. CDR1 and CDR2 (germline): MNHNS, SASEGT. V shed 4 bases, J shed 4 bases, and the junction held 9 bases outside the gene matches. The CDR3 has 16 residues. The CDR3 region is CASSVQWDRGIYGYTF. CDR3 in DNA: TGTGCCAGCAGTGTCCAGTGGGACAGGGGAATCTATGGCTACACCTTC.

In regard to this clone: Germline is not matched at one junction end, which may reflect a read error. The sample holds other DNA sequences that translate to the same CDR3. The rearrangement uses TRBV30 and TRBJ1-1, with no clear D. The CDR3 consists of 13 residues. CDR1 GTSNPN and CDR2 SVGIG come from the germline V gene (reference sequence). The CDR3 nucleotides are TGCGCCTGGAGTGCTGGGAGGAACACTGAAGCTTTCTTT. This translates into CAWSAGRNTEAFF.